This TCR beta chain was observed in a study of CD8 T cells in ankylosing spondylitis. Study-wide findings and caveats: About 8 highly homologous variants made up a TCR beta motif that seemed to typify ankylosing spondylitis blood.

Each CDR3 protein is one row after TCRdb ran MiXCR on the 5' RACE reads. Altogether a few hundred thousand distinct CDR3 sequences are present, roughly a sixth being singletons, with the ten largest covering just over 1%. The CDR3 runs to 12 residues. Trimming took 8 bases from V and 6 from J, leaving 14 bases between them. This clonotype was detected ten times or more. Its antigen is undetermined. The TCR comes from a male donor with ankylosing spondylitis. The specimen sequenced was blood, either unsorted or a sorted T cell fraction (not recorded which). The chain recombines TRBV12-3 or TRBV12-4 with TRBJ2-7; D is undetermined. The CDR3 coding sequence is TGTGCCAGCCAACCTTCTTCCCGCGAGCAGTACTTC. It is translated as CASQPSSREQYF.